Listed here are 2 T cell receptor beta chains from one sample, sequenced in a study of shared clonotypes between healthy human individuals. Libraries were prepared by immunoSEQ multiplex PCR; TCRdb keeps only in-frame clonotypes and omits some of them. In the table there are almost 750,000 clones, roughly two thirds of which are singletons. Material: memory CD4+ T cells sorted from blood. Stated subset: CD45RA-negative fraction. The receptors were sampled from a woman in her 30s in good health.

Comment on this clone: The sample has other DNA sequences that encode this CDR3 too. The chain recombines TRBV7-9 with TRBJ1-2; D ambiguous. Trimming cost V 7 bases and J 8 bases, with 14 bases left between them. CDR3 length equals 12 residues. Germline assignment: CDR1 SEHNR and CDR2 FQNEAQ (reference sequence). CDR3 protein: CASTMDRLGYTF. CDR3 nucleotides: TGTGCCAGCACCATGGACCGACTAGGCTACACCTTC. The entire variable domain, with the rest obtained from reference TRBV7-9 and TRBJ1-2, is as follows: DTGVSQNPRHKITKRGQNVTFRCDPISEHNRLYWYRQTLGQGPEFLTYFQNEAQLEKSRLLSDRFSAERPKGSFSTLEIQRTEQGDSAMYLCASTMDRLGYTFGSGTRLTVV.

The genes are TRBV7-8 and TRBJ2-1; 9 bases map to TRBD2. Losses at the gene ends were 5 bases for V and 5 bases for J; bases not matched to a gene: 7. Germline-derived CDR1 and CDR2 are SGHVS and FQNEAQ. CDR3 length: 15 residues. CDR3: CASSLVAGENNEQFF. In nucleotides, the CDR3 is TGTGCCAGCAGCCTTGTAGCGGGAGAGAACAATGAGCAGTTCTTC.